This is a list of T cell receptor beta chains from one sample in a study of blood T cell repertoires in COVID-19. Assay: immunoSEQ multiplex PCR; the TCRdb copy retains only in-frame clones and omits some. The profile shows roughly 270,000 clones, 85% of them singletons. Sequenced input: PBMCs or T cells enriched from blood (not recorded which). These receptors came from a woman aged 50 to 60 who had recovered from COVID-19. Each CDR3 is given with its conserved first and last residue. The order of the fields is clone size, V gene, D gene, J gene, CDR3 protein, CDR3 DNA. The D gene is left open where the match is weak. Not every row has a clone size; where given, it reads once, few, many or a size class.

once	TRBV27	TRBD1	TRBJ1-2	CASSFERGLVGGYTF	TGTGCCAGCAGTTTTGAGAGGGGGCTCGTTGGCGGCTACACCTTC
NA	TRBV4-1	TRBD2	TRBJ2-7	CASSQGPSLSGVAYEQYF	TGCGCCAGCAGCCAAGGACCATCGTTAAGCGGGGTGGCCTACGAGCAGTACTTC
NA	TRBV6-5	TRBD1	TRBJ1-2	CASGFRGVYGYTF	TGTGCCAGCGGATTCAGGGGGGTCTATGGCTACACCTTC
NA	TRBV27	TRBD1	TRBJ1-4	CASSLRGRGANNEKLFF	TGTGCCAGCAGTTTACGTGGCAGGGGGGCTAATAATGAAAAACTGTTTTTT
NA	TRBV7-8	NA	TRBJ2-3	CASSLATGTQYF	TGTGCCAGCAGCTTAGCCACAGGCACGCAGTATTTT
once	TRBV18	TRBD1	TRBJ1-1	CASSANRGPDTEAFF	TGTGCCAGCTCAGCAAACAGGGGGCCTGACACTGAAGCTTTCTTT
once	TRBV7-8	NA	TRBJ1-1	CASSLSGVTEAFF	TGTGCCAGCAGCTTATCAGGTGTCACTGAAGCTTTCTTT
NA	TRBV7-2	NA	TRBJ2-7	CASSLGGSGDYEQYF	TGTGCCAGCAGCTTAGGGGGTTCAGGGGACTACGAGCAGTACTTC
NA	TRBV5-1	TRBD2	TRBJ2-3	CASSLLAAFIADTQYF	TGCGCCAGCAGCTTACTAGCGGCGTTCATCGCAGATACGCAGTATTTT
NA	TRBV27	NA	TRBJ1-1	CASSLRGLVADQAFF	TGTGCCAGCAGTTTACGGGGTTTGGTTGCAGACCAAGCTTTCTTT
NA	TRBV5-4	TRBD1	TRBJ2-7	CASSHNLRRRDRGSTYEQYF	TGTGCCAGCAGCCACAACCTTAGACGGAGAGACAGGGGGTCTACCTACGAGCAGTACTTC
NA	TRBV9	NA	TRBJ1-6	CASSVDQGDSPLHF	TGTGCCAGCAGCGTAGATCAAGGGGATTCACCCCTCCACTTT
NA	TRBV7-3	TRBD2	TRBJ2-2	CASSLTSMRGIPGELFF	TGTGCCAGCAGCTTAACATCTATGCGGGGGATTCCCGGGGAGCTGTTTTTT
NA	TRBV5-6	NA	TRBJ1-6	CASSLVDPGVLSPLHF	TGTGCCAGCAGCTTGGTCGACCCCGGAGTGTTGTCACCCCTCCACTTT
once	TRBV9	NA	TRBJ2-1	CASSPPGRGLEEQFF	TGTGCCAGCAGCCCCCCGGGACGGGGACTTGAGGAGCAGTTCTTC
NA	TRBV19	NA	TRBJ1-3	CASSPDTTVGNTIYF	TGTGCCAGTAGTCCGGACACGACTGTAGGAAACACCATATATTTT
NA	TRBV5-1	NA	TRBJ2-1	CASSLVDPAGSYNEQFF	TGCGCCAGCAGCTTGGTAGACCCAGCAGGCTCCTACAATGAGCAGTTCTTC
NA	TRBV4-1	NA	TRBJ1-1	CASSHMNTEAFF	TGCGCCAGCAGCCATATGAACACTGAAGCTTTCTTT
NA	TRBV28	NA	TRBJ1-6	CASSSDSNSPLHF	TGTGCCAGCAGCTCGGACAGTAATTCACCCCTCCACTTT
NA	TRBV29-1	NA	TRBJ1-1	CSAYTGEPEAFF	TGCAGCGCATACACAGGAGAGCCTGAAGCTTTCTTT
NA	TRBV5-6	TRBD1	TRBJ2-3	CASSPRTGGRDTQYF	TGTGCCAGCAGCCCGCGGACAGGGGGCCGAGATACGCAGTATTTT
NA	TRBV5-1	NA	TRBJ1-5	CASSLDPGMGNQPQHF	TGCGCCAGCAGCTTGGACCCAGGGATGGGGAATCAGCCCCAGCATTTT
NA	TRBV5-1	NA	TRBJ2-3	CASSFSSTDTQYF	TGCGCCAGCAGCTTTTCTAGCACAGATACGCAGTATTTT
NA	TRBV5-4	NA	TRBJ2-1	CASSLIGEYNEQFF	TGTGCCAGCAGTTTGATAGGGGAATACAATGAGCAGTTCTTC
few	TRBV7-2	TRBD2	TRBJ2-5	CASSFRYGRGETQYF	TGTGCCAGCAGCTTCCGGTACGGGAGGGGAGAGACCCAGTACTTC
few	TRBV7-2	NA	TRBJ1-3	CASSLLGADGNTIYF	TGTGCCAGCAGCTTATTGGGGGCGGATGGAAACACCATATATTTT
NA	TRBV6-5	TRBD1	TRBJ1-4	CASSYGRQGVNEKLFF	TGTGCCAGCAGTTACGGACGGCAGGGGGTAAATGAAAAACTGTTTTTT
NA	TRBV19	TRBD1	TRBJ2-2	CASSSQGVNTGELFF	TGTGCCAGTAGTAGTCAGGGGGTCAACACCGGGGAGCTGTTTTTT
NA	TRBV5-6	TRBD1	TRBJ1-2	CASSLGQARYGYTF	TGTGCCAGCAGCCTCGGACAGGCGAGATATGGCTACACCTTC